The 29 T cell receptor beta chains reported below all come from one sample, sequenced in a study of blood T cell repertoires in COVID-19. Measured with immunoSEQ multiplex PCR; TCRdb has only the in-frame clones, and not every one. The sample lists about 440,000 clones; about 89% were seen once. The sample taken for sequencing was peripheral blood. These receptor sequences come from a woman in her twenties or thirties with acute or convalescent COVID-19.

J is TRBJ2-2 and V is TRBV5-4; D may be TRBD2 (7 bases). Trimming cost V 3 bases and J 4 bases, with 16 bases left between them. From germline, CDR1 is SGHNT and CDR2 YYREEE (reference sequence). This CDR3 contains 16 residues. CDR3 residues: CASSSRLGGLTGELFF. The CDR3 DNA sequence: TGTGCCAGCAGCTCCCGTTTGGGGGGGCTCACCGGGGAGCTGTTTTTT.

The rearrangement uses TRBV4-1 and TRBJ1-4; D not resolved. The CDR3 covers 19 residues. V lost 4 bases and J 3 bases, leaving 24 bases between the germline ends. Germline assignment: CDR1 MGHRA and CDR2 YSYEKL. CDR3 coding DNA: TGCGCCAGCAGCCGTAGAATCGACGGATGGATGGACTCTAATGAAAAACTGTTTTTT. As protein: CASSRRIDGWMDSNEKLFF.

The V and J genes are TRBV7-3 and TRBJ1-1; 10 positions match TRBD1. Losses at the gene ends were 5 bases for V and 4 bases for J; bases not matched to a gene: 4. From germline, CDR1 is SGHTA and CDR2 FQGTGA. CDR3 size: 14 residues. The CDR3 reads CASSQTGGFTEAFF. The CDR3 DNA follows: TGTGCCAGCAGCCAGACAGGGGGCTTCACTGAAGCTTTCTTT.

This rearrangement joins TRBV6-2 or TRBV6-3 to TRBJ2-5; D perhaps matches TRBD2 (6 bases). The CDR3 covers 13 residues. Germline V CDR1 and CDR2: MNHEY, SVGEGT. The germline V and J ends were trimmed by 6 bases and 7 bases, with 15 bases remaining between them. In DNA form, the CDR3 reads TGTGCCAGCAGCCCTGACAATAGCGGGACCCAGTACTTC. Amino acids: CASSPDNSGTQYF.

This clone turned up a few times. The chain links TRBV4-1 to TRBJ2-6, with a possible D match to TRBD1 (5 bases). The CDR3 is 16 amino acids. Trimming shortened V by 2 bases and J by 0 bases, and 8 bases separated the two germline ends. Germline V gene data show CDR1 as MGHRA and CDR2 as YSYEKL. CDR3 sequence (DNA): TGCGCCAGCAGCCAACACAGGAGCTCTGGGGCCAACGTCCTGACTTTC. Its translation: CASSQHRSSGANVLTF.

The gene calls are TRBV5-1 and TRBJ2-4; 7 bases match TRBD1. The CDR3 is 15 amino acids. Germline V gene sequence: CDR1 SGHRS, CDR2 YFSETQ. Unmatched junction bases numbered 7, after V lost 4 bases and J lost 3 bases. CDR3 DNA sequence: TGCGCCAGCAGCGAAAACACAGGGGACAAAAACATTCAGTACTTC. Its protein product is CASSENTGDKNIQYF.

The chain combines TRBV29-1 with TRBJ2-1; the D gene is possibly TRBD1 (5 bases). The CDR3 is 11 residues long. Germline CDR1 SQVTM, CDR2 ANQGSEA. Trimming shortened V by 7 bases and J by 7 bases, and 11 bases separated the two germline ends. In DNA form, the CDR3 reads TGCAGCGGGGGCCCGGTAAATGAGCAGTTCTTC. Translated: CSGGPVNEQFF.

The chain uses TRBV25-1 and TRBJ2-7; D is perhaps TRBD1 (6 bases). Germline CDR1 MGHDK, CDR2 SYGVNS. The length of the CDR3 is 14 residues. Trimming removed 4 bases from V and 5 bases from J, with 15 bases in between. The CDR3 DNA reads as TGTGCCAGCAGTGGGGCCAGGGGTTCAGACGAGCAGTACTTC. Translated, it gives CASSGARGSDEQYF.

This CDR3 is CATSRPGEETQYF. The CDR3 DNA is TGTGCCACCAGCAGACCGGGTGAGGAGACCCAGTACTTC. The chain joins TRBV15 to TRBJ2-5; D remains unclear. Germline CDR1 is LNHNV and CDR2 is YYDKDF (reference sequence). The V and J ends lost 2 bases and 5 bases respectively, with 9 bases between them. CDR3 length: 13 amino acids.

Here the CDR3 DNA reads TGTGCCAGCAGCGGAAGACAGGGCGGAAGCTCCTACGAGCAGTACTTC. Translating it yields CASSGRQGGSSYEQYF. The chain uses TRBV9 and TRBJ2-7, with 7 bases lining up with TRBD1. The CDR3 contains 16 residues. Trimming removed 3 bases from V and 0 bases from J; junction bases left unmatched: 9. In germline, CDR1 is SGDLS, CDR2 YYNGEE.

This rearrangement joins TRBV4-1 to TRBJ2-7, with a possible D match to TRBD2 (5 bases). The V end was cut by 2 bases, the J end by 2 bases, with 10 bases between. Looked up from germline, CDR1 is MGHRA and CDR2 is YSYEKL. The CDR3 spans 14 residues. CDR3 DNA: TGCGCCAGCAGCCAATCAGCGGCCGCCTACGAGCAGTACTTC. Translated, it gives CASSQSAAAYEQYF.

The chain links TRBV4-1 to TRBJ1-1; unclear D gene. V gave up 0 bases and J gave up 0 bases, with 5 bases separating them. Germline V gene lookup returns CDR1 MGHRA and CDR2 YSYEKL. The CDR3 covers 14 residues. CDR3: CASSQEAMNTEAFF. Written as DNA, the CDR3 is TGCGCCAGCAGCCAAGAGGCAATGAACACTGAAGCTTTCTTT.

The rearrangement links TRBV28 to TRBJ2-6, with TRBD1 identical over 7 bases. This CDR3 spans 18 amino acids. Trimming cost V 5 bases and J 2 bases; bases outside gene matches: 12. The germline V gene has CDR1 MDHEN and CDR2 SYDVKM. CDR3 sequence (DNA): TGTGCCAGCAGTACTCTACAGGGGACATGGCCTGGGGCCAACGTCCTGACTTTC. Translation: CASSTLQGTWPGANVLTF.

V and J are TRBV19 and TRBJ1-1; D not certain. The V gene's germline CDR1 is LNHDA and CDR2 SQIVND (reference sequence). Deletions cut 7 bases from V and 3 bases from J, with 15 bases between. The CDR3 length is 14 residues. CDR3 sequence: CASTNLEMDTEAFF. The CDR3 DNA is TGTGCCAGTACCAACCTAGAGATGGACACTGAAGCTTTCTTT.

V gene TRBV10-1 combines with J gene TRBJ1-1; maybe TRBD1 (5 bases). This CDR3 has 16 amino acids. Germline V lookup: CDR1 WNHNN, CDR2 SYGVQD (reference sequence). V shed 0 bases and J shed 3 bases, with 14 bases lying between them. The CDR3 DNA is TGCGCCAGCAGTGAGTCGCCAGGGTGGTTGGACACTGAAGCTTTCTTT. Protein product: CASSESPGWLDTEAFF.

V is TRBV30 and J is TRBJ2-4; D remains ambiguous. V was shortened by 3 bases and J by 5 bases, with 11 bases between the two germline ends. Germline V lookup: CDR1 GTSNPN, CDR2 SVGIG (reference sequence). This CDR3 is built from 13 residues. The CDR3 region has the DNA TGTGCCTGGAGCCAAACCGGAGAAAACATTCAGTACTTC. Translation gives CAWSQTGENIQYF.

The chain combines TRBV30 with TRBJ2-5; 8 bases align to TRBD2. This CDR3 region has 16 residues. Trimming at V came to 0 bases and at J to 7 bases, leaving 13 bases not matched to a gene. The germline gives CDR1 GTSNPN, CDR2 SVGIG (reference sequence). The CDR3 nucleotides are TGTGCCTGGAGTGTATCTAGGGCGGGGGGCGTTACGACCCAGTACTTC. Translation: CAWSVSRAGGVTTQYF.

This clone was seen once. This sequence joins TRBV5-5 and TRBJ1-6; 9 bases are a match to TRBD1. V gave up 3 bases and J gave up 6 bases; unmatched junction bases: 1. This CDR3 region has 14 residues. CDR1 and CDR2 (germline): SGHKS, YYEKEE (reference sequence). CDR3 amino acids: CASSWDRANSPLHF. CDR3 DNA sequence: TGTGCCAGCAGCTGGGACAGGGCTAATTCACCCCTCCACTTT.

This clone was seen only once. The chain uses TRBV5-6 and TRBJ2-5, with D perhaps matching TRBD2 (5 bases). The CDR3 is made up of 17 amino acids. Trimming shortened V by 0 bases and J by 1 base, and 16 bases separated the two germline ends. CDR1 SGHDT and CDR2 YYEEEE come from the germline V gene. The CDR3 nucleotides read TGTGCCAGCAGCTTGGGACTACAGACAAAGAGCCAAGAGACCCAGTACTTC. This sequence encodes CASSLGLQTKSQETQYF.

This clone was seen once. The chain couples TRBV11-2 to TRBJ2-5, with a tentative D call TRBD1 (5 bases). Per germline, CDR1 SGHAT and CDR2 FQNNGV. The CDR3 totals 14 residues. Trimming shortened V by 0 bases and J by 2 bases, and 7 bases separated the two germline ends. CDR3 DNA: TGTGCCAGCAGCTTAGATCGACAGCAAGAGACCCAGTACTTC. Protein product: CASSLDRQQETQYF. The full variable domain, its missing parts supplied by reference TRBV11-2 and TRBJ2-5, is EAGVAQSPRYKIIEKRQSVAFWCNPISGHATLYWYQQILGQGPKLLIQFQNNGVVDDSQLPKDRFSAERLKGVDSTLKIQPAKLEDSAVYLCASSLDRQQETQYFGPGTRLLVL.

V is TRBV30 and J is TRBJ1-2; D is undetermined. V was trimmed by 1 base and J by 6 bases, leaving 12 bases between them. Per germline, CDR1 GTSNPN and CDR2 SVGIG (reference sequence). The CDR3 loop spans 13 amino acids. CDR3 sequence reads: CAWSAQEVNGYTF. DNA of the CDR3: TGTGCCTGGAGTGCACAAGAGGTTAATGGCTACACCTTC.

This clone was recorded only once. The chain carries TRBV29-1 and TRBJ2-6; a weak D match, TRBD1 (6 bases). Germline assignment: CDR1 SQVTM and CDR2 ANQGSEA. The CDR3 is 15 amino acids. The V gene lost 3 bases and the J gene lost 0 bases, with 9 bases spanning the gap. CDR3 protein: CSVDSGDSGANVLTF. DNA for the CDR3: TGCAGCGTTGACTCAGGGGACTCTGGGGCCAACGTCCTGACTTTC.

This clone showed up just once. The chain employs TRBV19 and TRBJ2-1; 9 nucleotides match TRBD1. CDR3 size: 15 residues. Germline V CDR1 and CDR2: LNHDA, SQIVND (reference sequence). Losses at the gene ends were 3 bases for V and 9 bases for J; bases not matched to a gene: 9. CDR3 residues: CASSMETQGAGEQFF. CDR3 nucleotides: TGTGCCAGTAGTATGGAGACACAGGGGGCGGGTGAGCAGTTCTTC.

This clone occurred a few times. The V call is TRBV29-1, the J call TRBJ1-1; D not resolved. Germline V gene sequence: CDR1 SQVTM, CDR2 ANQGSEA. The CDR3 has 11 residues. The CDR3 spells CSSRLSTEAFF. Written as DNA, the CDR3 is TGCAGTTCCCGGTTAAGCACTGAAGCTTTCTTT. The entire variable domain, with the rest obtained from reference TRBV29-1 and TRBJ1-1, is as follows: SAVISQKPSRDICQRGTSLTIQCQVDSQVTMMFWYRQQPGQSLTLIATANQGSEATYESGFVIDKFPISRPNLTFSTLTVSNMSPEDSSIYLCSSRLSTEAFFGQGTRLTVV.

V gene TRBV27 combines with J gene TRBJ1-1; D remains unclear. Germline V gene sequence: CDR1 MNHEY, CDR2 SMNVEV (reference sequence). The CDR3 is made up of 13 amino acids. V lost 2 bases, J lost 4 bases, and 8 bases lay in between. The CDR3 loop is CASSLITGTEAFF. CDR3 nucleotide sequence: TGTGCCAGCAGTTTAATTACGGGCACTGAAGCTTTCTTT.

This clone occurred once. Other DNA sequences within the sample encode an identical CDR3. This rearrangement joins TRBV11-2 to TRBJ2-7, with unresolved D. Trimming took off 0 bases at V and 3 bases at J, with 6 bases between the two ends. Germline assignment: CDR1 SGHAT and CDR2 FQNNGV. The CDR3 loop spans 13 amino acids. The CDR3 spells CASSLERGYEQYF. The CDR3, as DNA: TGTGCCAGCAGCTTAGAGCGCGGCTACGAGCAGTACTTC.

V and J are TRBV27 and TRBJ1-5; the match to TRBD1 covers 8 bases. The CDR3 sequence is 13 residues long. Germline values: CDR1 MNHEY, CDR2 SMNVEV (reference sequence). V dropped 6 bases and J dropped 8; count of bases not matched to a gene: 6. The CDR3 nucleotides are TGTGCCAGCAGGACAGGGGAGTACGAGCCCCAGCATTTT. Protein sequence: CASRTGEYEPQHF.

The rearrangement joins TRBV7-9 to TRBJ2-1, with TRBD1 matching 9 bases. The trim removed 4 bases at V and 15 bases at J, leaving 7 bases unmatched. CDR1 is SEHNR, CDR2 FQNEAQ, per germline (reference sequence). The CDR3 consists of 12 residues. CDR3 coding DNA: TGTGCCAGCAGCTCCGGGACAGGGTACCCGTTCTTC. It translates to CASSSGTGYPFF. The full variable domain, in which reference TRBV7-9 and TRBJ2-1 provide the parts outside the CDR3, is DTGVSQNPRHKITKRGQNVTFRCDPISEHNRLYWYRQTLGQGPEFLTYFQNEAQLEKSRLLSDRFSAERPKGSFSTLEIQRTEQGDSAMYLCASSSGTGYPFFGPGTRLTVL.

This chain connects TRBV30 to TRBJ1-2; TRBD1 might be the D (6 bases). CDR3 size: 12 residues. From germline, CDR1 is GTSNPN and CDR2 SVGIG (reference sequence). Trimming took 4 bases from V and 6 from J, leaving 12 bases between them. The chain's CDR3 is CAWTRDTNGYTF. CDR3 sequence (DNA): TGTGCCTGGACTAGGGACACCAATGGCTACACCTTC.